This T cell receptor (beta chain) was observed in a study of graft-versus-host responses after intestinal transplantation. CDR3 length: 16 amino acids. Germline CDR1 is SEHNR and CDR2 is FQNEAQ (reference sequence). Trimming took off 5 bases at V and 10 bases at J, with 24 bases between the two ends. Points on this clone: What it recognizes is unknown.

Clones were read by immunoSEQ multiplex PCR, and TCRdb kept only the in-frame ones, dropping some. Counted here are tens of thousands of clones, 85% to 95% occurring once; the ten biggest clones make up roughly 2%. V gene TRBV7-9 combines with J gene TRBJ2-1, with unresolved D. Sequencing was performed on unstimulated CD8+ T cells sorted from spleen or lymph node cells, taken before intestinal transplant. This TCR came from a human donor who received an intestinal transplant. CDR3: CASSPKVASRLMEQFF. CDR3 bases: TGTGCCAGCAGCCCGAAGGTGGCTAGTCGTTTGATGGAGCAGTTCTTC.